Detailed here is one T cell receptor beta chain. Its recognized antigen is unknown. No base-level quality is on record; no much larger clone is a single base apart. To prepare the library, the immunoSEQ multiplex PCR assay was applied. Not all clones reach the TCRdb copy of this immuneACCESS table, which keeps in-frame sequences only. Checked studies attribute under half of the gap to unresolved V genes and leave the rest unexplained. The sample table records roughly 82,000 clones; approximately 96% of these occur just once. The ten largest clones take up 0.3% to 0.45% of the sample. From the germline V gene, CDR1 is SGHRS and CDR2 is YFSETQ. The trim is 4 bases for V and 2 bases for J, with a gap of 10 bases between the germline ends. The CDR3 starts with the cysteine, ends with the phenylalanine, and has 13 residues. This entry keeps only the CDR3 DNA: 39 bases, framed from base 1. The record originates from a study of technical replicates of blood from a handful of donors (dated by TCRdb to the late 2010s).

The rearrangement combines TRBV5-1 with TRBJ2-7, with no reliable assignment of the D segment. Sequenced sample: T cells isolated from PBMCs. The receptor's source is a human donor in good health. The encoded CDR3 is CASSHDSAYEQYF. The DNA sequence is as follows: TGCGCCAGCAGCCACGACTCGGCCTACGAGCAGTACTTC.